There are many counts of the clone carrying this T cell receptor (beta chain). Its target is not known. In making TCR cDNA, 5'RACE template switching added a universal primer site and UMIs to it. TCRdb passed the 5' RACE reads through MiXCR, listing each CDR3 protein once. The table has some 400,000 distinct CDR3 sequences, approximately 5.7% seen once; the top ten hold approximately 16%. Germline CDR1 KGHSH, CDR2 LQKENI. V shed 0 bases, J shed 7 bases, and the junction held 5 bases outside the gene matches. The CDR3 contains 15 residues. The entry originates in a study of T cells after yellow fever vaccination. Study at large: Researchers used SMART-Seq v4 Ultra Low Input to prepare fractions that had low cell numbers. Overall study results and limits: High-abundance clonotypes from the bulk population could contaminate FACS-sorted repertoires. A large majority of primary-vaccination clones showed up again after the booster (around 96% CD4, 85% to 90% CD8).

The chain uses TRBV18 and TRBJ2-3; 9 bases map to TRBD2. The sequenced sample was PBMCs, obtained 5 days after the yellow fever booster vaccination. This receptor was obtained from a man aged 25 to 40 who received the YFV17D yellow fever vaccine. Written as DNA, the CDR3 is TGTGCCAGCTCACCACCGGGACTAGCACAGAATACGCAGTATTTT. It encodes CASSPPGLAQNTQYF.